The 8 T cell receptor beta chains below all came from one sample that was sequenced in a study of T cell responses to AZD1222 COVID-19 vaccine. The repertoire was sequenced with immunoSEQ multiplex PCR; TCRdb's copy has only in-frame clones and lacks some. This sample has over 200,000 clones, with less than 95% found just once. The sequenced sample was peripheral blood, obtained 28 days after the second dose of the MenACWY control vaccine. The receptor set was obtained from an adult who received the MenACWY meningococcal vaccine as a control.

The V gene is TRBV24-1, the J gene TRBJ2-1, with a possible D match to TRBD2 (7 bases). The germline V gene has CDR1 KGHDR and CDR2 SFDVKD. The CDR3 spans 16 residues. Trimming removed 4 bases from V and 7 bases from J, with 19 bases in between. The CDR3 region is CATSEVGRGTTNEQFF. The CDR3 nucleotides read TGTGCCACCAGTGAGGTGGGGAGGGGGACTACTAATGAGCAGTTCTTC.

The chain carries TRBV11-2 and TRBJ1-5; TRBD1 is a possible D gene (5 bases). Between the trimmed V and J ends, which lost 0 bases and 6 bases, there was a span of 12 bases. The CDR3 length is 15 residues. Germline values: CDR1 SGHAT, CDR2 FQNNGV. CDR3 residues: CASSLDGTNGQPQHF. As DNA, the CDR3 is TGTGCCAGCAGCTTAGATGGGACCAATGGTCAGCCCCAGCATTTT.

The V gene is TRBV6-1, the J gene TRBJ1-2; D uncertain. V lost 1 base, J lost 8 bases, and 11 bases lay in between. The CDR3 is 13 residues long. CDR1 is MNHNS, CDR2 SASEGT, per germline. The CDR3 spells CASSEDRGRGYTF. The CDR3 DNA is TGTGCCAGCAGTGAAGACCGAGGACGGGGCTACACCTTC.

The V and J genes are TRBV5-4 and TRBJ2-3; maybe TRBD2 (7 bases). Germline V lookup: CDR1 SGHNT, CDR2 YYREEE (reference sequence). V was shortened by 2 bases and J by 3 bases, with 13 bases between the two germline ends. The CDR3 is made up of 15 amino acids. CDR3 nucleotides: TGTGCCAGCAGCTTCAGGGGAGGGGAAACAGATACGCAGTATTTT. It yields the protein CASSFRGGETDTQYF. Based on the CDR3 plus reference TRBV5-4 and TRBJ2-3, the full variable domain is ETGVTQSPTHLIKTRGQQVTLRCSSQSGHNTVSWYQQALGQGPQFIFQYYREEENGRGNFPPRFSGLQFPNYSSELNVNALELDDSALYLCASSFRGGETDTQYFGPGTRLTVL.

The genes are TRBV5-4 and TRBJ2-3, with TRBD2 matching 7 bases. The germline V gene has CDR1 SGHNT and CDR2 YYREEE (reference sequence). After removal of 4 bases from V and 2 bases from J, the junction contained 13 bases not matched to a gene. The CDR3 runs 17 residues. CDR3 DNA sequence: TGTGCCAGCAGCGCGCGGGAGACGTCCCGGACCACAGATACGCAGTATTTT. This gives the protein CASSARETSRTTDTQYF.

The J gene is TRBJ1-1, the V gene TRBV6-2 or TRBV6-3; D is possibly TRBD1 (6 bases). Trimming left V 3 bases short and J 0 bases short, with 14 bases between. The V gene's germline CDR1 is MNHEY and CDR2 SVGEGT. This CDR3 is built from 16 residues. The CDR3 is CASSYGGRGMNTEAFF. The CDR3 nucleotides are TGTGCCAGCAGTTATGGGGGGCGTGGGATGAACACTGAAGCTTTCTTT.

This clone was seen a single time. The chain uses TRBV3-1 (or the pseudogene TRBV3-2) and TRBJ2-3, with 14 bases lining up with TRBD2. The CDR3 has 15 amino acids. CDR1 and CDR2 (germline): LGHDT, YNNKEL (reference sequence). With V trimmed by 4 bases and J by 6 bases, 3 bases remained unmatched. Here the CDR3 reads CASSLGLAGVDTQYF. The DNA for the CDR3 is TGTGCCAGCAGCCTGGGACTAGCGGGAGTTGATACGCAGTATTTT.

The chain is built from TRBV7-8 and TRBJ1-3; no clear D. V was cut by 1 base and J by 3 bases, with 16 bases left in between. The CDR3 extends over 17 amino acids. Germline V gene lookup returns CDR1 SGHVS and CDR2 FQNEAQ. CDR3 DNA sequence: TGTGCCAGCAGCTTAGAGTTGCGGCCGACGGTTGGAAACACCATATATTTT. It yields the protein CASSLELRPTVGNTIYF.